This TCR beta chain originates from a study of CD8+CD57+ T cells in acquired aplastic anemia. Across the whole study: The average for DNA from sorted CD4+ and CD8+ cells was roughly 3 ug.

Study-wide results and caveats: No significant patient-versus-control difference appeared in CD8+ Simpson's diversity. About 28 sequences, all CD8+ CDR3, were shared between patients and controls.

CDR3 and TCR beta VDJ profiling relied on a genomic DNA template. One entry per CDR3 protein, called by TCRdb with MiXCR from the reads. Among some 170,000 distinct CDR3 sequences listed, about 45% were seen once. The authors sequenced patients whose flow cytometry had shown CD8+CD57+ cell expansion. There were no patients without severe acquired aplastic anemia. Comments on this clonotype: Its antigen is unidentified.

The sequence was obtained from a human donor with aplastic anemia. The specimen sequenced was sorted CD4+, CD8+, or CD8+CD57+ T cells (not recorded which) from PBMCs.

In nucleotides, the CDR3 is TGCAGCGATACGGACAGTTCTAACTATGGCTACACCTTC. Its protein is CSDTDSSNYGYTF. The chain is built from TRBV29-1 and TRBJ1-2; D may be TRBD1 (6 bases). Trimming shortened V by 7 bases and J by 0 bases, and 12 bases separated the two germline ends. CDR1 is SQVTM and CDR2 is ANQGSEA in the germline V gene. This CDR3 spans 13 amino acids.